The source of this T cell receptor (beta chain) is a study of T cells expressing NK-cell markers. At the level of the study: Researchers got TCR beta repertoires out of sorted CD3+CD56+NKG2C+, CD3+CD56+NKG2C- and CD3+CD56-NKG2C+ T cells. Seven HCMV-seropositive donors and one seronegative donor made up the eight sequenced donors. Notes on the study in general: Each of over 5 donors carried dominant NKG2C+ clonotypes accounting for about 1.0-7.0% of CD8+ T cells.

TCRdb re-called the 5' RACE reads and gives one entry per CDR3 protein, without DNA. This sample contains 200,000 to 300,000 distinct CDR3 sequences. Germline-derived CDR1 and CDR2 are KGHSH and LQKENI. CDR3 length: 16 residues. As concerns this clonotype: Its antigen is as yet unknown.

The chain carries TRBV18 and TRBJ1-1; the D call of TRBD1 rests on TCRdb alone, since no DNA is present to check it. The sequence came from a woman aged 18-69 years in good health. Sequenced material: blood T cells: a sorted CD56 or NKG2C T cell subset, CD4+ or CD8+ T cells, or bulk PBMC T cells (not recorded which). The CDR3 sequence is CASSGTGGLIGTEAFF.